The 6 T cell receptor beta chains below come from one sample, sequenced in a study of blood T cells in healthy people across ages. A second PCR, run for roughly 7 to 12 cycles, used a sample-barcoded 5' primer plus a J-beta primer mix. TCRdb re-analysed the 5' RACE reads in MiXCR, keeping a single row per CDR3 protein. The data show a few hundred thousand distinct CDR3 sequences, with approximately 47% seen just once and approximately 51% held by the top ten. Sequences were obtained from blood. Source of these receptors: a man in his sixties in good health.

A note on this clonotype: A read error is possible here, since a much larger clone lies one base away. This chain links TRBV6-5 with TRBJ2-7; D unresolved. Germline CDR1 is MNHEY and CDR2 is SVGAGI. CDR3 size: 14 residues. Trimming pared 4 bases from V and 10 bases from J, leaving 20 bases between. CDR3 in amino acids: CASSSPGSKNTQYF. CDR3 DNA sequence: TGTGCCAGCAGTTCCCCCGGGTCCAAAAACACTCAGTACTTC.

This chain joins TRBV7-2 and TRBJ1-2, with 7 bases matching TRBD1. The CDR3 covers 13 residues. The V segment lost 5 bases and the J segment 5 bases; nucleotides outside the gene matches: 5. CDR1 is SGHTA and CDR2 is FQGNSA in the germline V gene. The CDR3 reads CASSPDRVYGYTF. The CDR3, as DNA: TGTGCCAGCAGCCCAGACAGGGTTTATGGCTACACCTTC.

The sample holds a few counts of this clonotype. The chain couples TRBV20-1 to TRBJ2-3; 7 bases map to TRBD1. The germline gives CDR1 DFQATT, CDR2 SNEGSKA (reference sequence). The CDR3 is 14 residues long. The V segment lost 2 bases and the J segment 1 base; nucleotides outside the gene matches: 3. The CDR3 bases are TGCAGTGCTAGACCTACAGGGGGCACAGATACGCAGTATTTT. It specifies CSARPTGGTDTQYF.

The chain uses TRBV5-4 and TRBJ1-1; no reliable D call. The length of the CDR3 is 15 residues. Per germline, CDR1 SGHNT and CDR2 YYREEE (reference sequence). V was shortened by 0 bases and J by 4 bases, with 13 bases between the two germline ends. Here the CDR3 reads CASSLDPGGVTEAFF. The CDR3 DNA reads TGTGCCAGCAGCTTGGATCCGGGAGGAGTCACTGAAGCTTTCTTT.

This clonotype appeared once. This chain connects TRBV7-9 to TRBJ2-7; 10 bases line up with TRBD1. The CDR3 totals 15 residues. The germline V gene has CDR1 SEHNR and CDR2 FQNEAQ (reference sequence). V shed 3 bases and J 7 bases; nucleotides not matched to a gene: 9. The CDR3 DNA sequence: TGTGCCAGCAGCTTGGGGGACAGGGGACTAAGGGAGCAGTACTTC. Its protein is CASSLGDRGLREQYF.

In this sample, this clonotype turned up a few times. The chain recombines TRBV3-1 with TRBJ2-5; D is possibly TRBD1 (5 bases). CDR1 is LGHDT, CDR2 YNNKEL, per germline (reference sequence). V lost 4 bases and J 4 bases, leaving 13 bases between the germline ends. This CDR3 region has 14 residues. The CDR3 sequence is CASSLSQGRETQYF. CDR3 bases: TGTGCCAGCAGCCTATCTCAGGGTCGAGAGACCCAGTACTTC.